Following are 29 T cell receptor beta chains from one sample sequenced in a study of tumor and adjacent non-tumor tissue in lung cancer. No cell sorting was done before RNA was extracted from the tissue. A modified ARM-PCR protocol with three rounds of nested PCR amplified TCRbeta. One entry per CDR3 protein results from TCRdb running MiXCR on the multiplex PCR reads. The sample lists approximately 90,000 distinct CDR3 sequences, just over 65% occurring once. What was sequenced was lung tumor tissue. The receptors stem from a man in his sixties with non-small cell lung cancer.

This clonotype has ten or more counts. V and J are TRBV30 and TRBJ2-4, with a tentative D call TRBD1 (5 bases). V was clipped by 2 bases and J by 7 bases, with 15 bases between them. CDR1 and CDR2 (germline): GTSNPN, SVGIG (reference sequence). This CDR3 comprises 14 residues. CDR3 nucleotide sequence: TGTGCCTGGAGTTTGGTTGGCCAGGGTAACATTCAGTACTTC. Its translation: CAWSLVGQGNIQYF.

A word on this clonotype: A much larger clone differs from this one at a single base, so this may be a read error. The CDR3 bases are TGCAGTGTTAGAAGGGGTGCCTACAATGAGCAGTTCTTC. It yields the protein CSVRRGAYNEQFF. The J gene is TRBJ2-1, the V gene TRBV20-1; D is perhaps TRBD1 (5 bases). Germline CDR1 and CDR2: DFQATT and SNEGSKA (reference sequence). This CDR3 comprises 13 residues.

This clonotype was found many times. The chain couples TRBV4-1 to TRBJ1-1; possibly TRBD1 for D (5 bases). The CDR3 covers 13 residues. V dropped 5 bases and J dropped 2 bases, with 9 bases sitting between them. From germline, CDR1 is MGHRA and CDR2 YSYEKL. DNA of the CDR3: TGCGCCAGCAGCACACAGGTTAACACTGAAGCTTTCTTT. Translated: CASSTQVNTEAFF.

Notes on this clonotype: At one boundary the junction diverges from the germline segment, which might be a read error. This CDR3 is CASSYQCNDQYF. CDR3 DNA sequence: TGTGCCAGCAGTTACCAGTGTAACGACCAGTACTTC. The chain has TRBV6-6 and TRBJ2-7; D ambiguous. The CDR3 covers 12 residues. Germline V lookup: CDR1 MNHNY, CDR2 SVGAGI (reference sequence).

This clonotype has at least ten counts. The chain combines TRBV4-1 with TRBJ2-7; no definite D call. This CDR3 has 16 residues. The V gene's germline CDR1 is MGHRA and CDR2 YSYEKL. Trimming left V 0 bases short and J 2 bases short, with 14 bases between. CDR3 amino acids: CASSQDGQRLTYEQYF. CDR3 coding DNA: TGCGCCAGCAGCCAAGATGGCCAGCGCCTAACCTACGAGCAGTACTTC.

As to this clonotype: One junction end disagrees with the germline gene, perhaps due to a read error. DNA for the CDR3: TGTGCGAGCAGCAACAGTGGAGAGAACACCGGGGAGCTGTTTTTT. This translates into CASSNSGENTGELFF. This chain connects TRBV11-1 to TRBJ2-2; D remains ambiguous. Germline values: CDR1 SGHAT, CDR2 FQDESV (reference sequence). This CDR3 contains 15 residues. Looking up the rest from reference TRBV11-1 and TRBJ2-2 gives the full variable domain: EAEVAQSPRYKITEKSQAVAFWCDPISGHATLYWYRQILGQGPELLVQFQDESVVDDSQLPKDRFSAERLKGVDSTLKIQPAELGDSAMYLCASSNSGENTGELFFGEGSRLTVL.

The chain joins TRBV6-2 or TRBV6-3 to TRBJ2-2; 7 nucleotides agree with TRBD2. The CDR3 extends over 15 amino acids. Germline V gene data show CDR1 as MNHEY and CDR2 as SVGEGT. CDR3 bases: TGTGTCAGTAGCCCACTAGCGCGAGGGTACGGGGAGCTGTTTTTT. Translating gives CVSSPLARGYGELFF.

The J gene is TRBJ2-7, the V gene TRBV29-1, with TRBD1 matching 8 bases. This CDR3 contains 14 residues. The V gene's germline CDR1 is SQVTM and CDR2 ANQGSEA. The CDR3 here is CRVQIIRGPSEQYF. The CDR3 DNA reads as TGCAGAGTTCAGATCATCAGGGGGCCCTCCGAGCAGTACTTC.

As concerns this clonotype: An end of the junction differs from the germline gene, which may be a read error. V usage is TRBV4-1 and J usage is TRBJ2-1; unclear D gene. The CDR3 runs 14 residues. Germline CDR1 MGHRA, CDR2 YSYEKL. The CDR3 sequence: CASCQAKAYNEQFF. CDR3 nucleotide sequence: TGCGCCAGCTGCCAAGCGAAGGCATACAATGAGCAGTTCTTC.

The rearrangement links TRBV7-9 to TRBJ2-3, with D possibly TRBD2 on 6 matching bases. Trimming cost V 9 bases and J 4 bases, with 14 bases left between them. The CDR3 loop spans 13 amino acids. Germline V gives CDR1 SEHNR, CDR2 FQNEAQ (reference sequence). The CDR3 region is CARIRGNPDTQYF. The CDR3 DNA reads TGTGCCAGAATCCGGGGGAACCCAGATACGCAGTATTTT.

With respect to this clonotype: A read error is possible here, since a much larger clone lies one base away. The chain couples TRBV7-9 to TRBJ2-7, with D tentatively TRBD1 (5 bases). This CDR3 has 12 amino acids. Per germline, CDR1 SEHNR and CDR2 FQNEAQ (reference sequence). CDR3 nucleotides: TGTGCCTGCAGCGTCCAGACAGCCCAGCAGTACTTC. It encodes CACSVQTAQQYF.

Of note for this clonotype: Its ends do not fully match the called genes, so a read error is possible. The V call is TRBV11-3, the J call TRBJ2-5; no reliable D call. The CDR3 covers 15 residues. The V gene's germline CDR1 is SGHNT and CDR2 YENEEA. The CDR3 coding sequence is TGTGCCAGCAGCTTAGGGATTAGTCTGGACGAGACCCACTACTTC. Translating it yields CASSLGISLDETHYF.

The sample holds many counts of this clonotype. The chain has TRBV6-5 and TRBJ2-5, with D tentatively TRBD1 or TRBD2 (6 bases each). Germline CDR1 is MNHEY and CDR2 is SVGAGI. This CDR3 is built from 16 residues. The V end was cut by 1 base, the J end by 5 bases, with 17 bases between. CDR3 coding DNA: TGTGCCAGCAGTTACTGGGCCGGGGGCAGCAGGGAGACCCAGTACTTC. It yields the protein CASSYWAGGSRETQYF.

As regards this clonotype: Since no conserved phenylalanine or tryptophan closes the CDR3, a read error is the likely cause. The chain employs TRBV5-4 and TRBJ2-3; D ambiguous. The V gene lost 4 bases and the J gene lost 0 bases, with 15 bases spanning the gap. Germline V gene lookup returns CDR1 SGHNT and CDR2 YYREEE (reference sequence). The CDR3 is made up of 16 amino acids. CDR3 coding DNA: TGTGCCAGCAGCCCCCTTGGGCGGAGTAGCACAGATACGCAGTATCTT. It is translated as CASSPLGRSSTDTQYL.

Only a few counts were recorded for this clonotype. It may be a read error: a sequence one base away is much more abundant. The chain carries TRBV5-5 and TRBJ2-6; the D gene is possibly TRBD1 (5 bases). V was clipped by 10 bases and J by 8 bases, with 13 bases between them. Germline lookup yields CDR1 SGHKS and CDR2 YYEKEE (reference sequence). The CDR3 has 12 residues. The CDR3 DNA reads TGTGCCGACTTCAAGGGGACCAACGTCCTGACTTTC. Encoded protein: CADFKGTNVLTF.

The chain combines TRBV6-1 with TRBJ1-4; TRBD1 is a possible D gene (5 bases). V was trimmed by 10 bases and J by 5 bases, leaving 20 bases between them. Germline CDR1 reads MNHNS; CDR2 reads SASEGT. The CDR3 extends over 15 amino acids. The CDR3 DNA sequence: TGTGCCAACAGCCCCATGGCAGGGTCAAATGAAAAACTGTTTTTT. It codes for CANSPMAGSNEKLFF.

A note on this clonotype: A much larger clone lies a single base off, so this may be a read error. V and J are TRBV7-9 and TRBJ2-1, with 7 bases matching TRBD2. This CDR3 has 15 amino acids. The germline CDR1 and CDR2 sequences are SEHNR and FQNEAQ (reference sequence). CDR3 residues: CASYRSTSNLNEQSF. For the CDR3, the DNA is TGTGCCAGCTATCGGTCGACTAGCAATCTGAATGAGCAGTCCTTC.

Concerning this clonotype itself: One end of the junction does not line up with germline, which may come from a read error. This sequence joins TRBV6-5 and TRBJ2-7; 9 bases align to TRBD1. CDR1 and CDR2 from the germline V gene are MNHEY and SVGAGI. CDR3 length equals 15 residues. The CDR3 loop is CASGGTGRFSYEQYF. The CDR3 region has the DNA TGTGCCAGCGGTGGGACAGGGAGGTTTTCCTACGAGCAATACTTC.

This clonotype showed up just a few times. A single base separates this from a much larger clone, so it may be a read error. The CDR3 reads CGAVPQGLSNQPQHF. CDR3 bases: TGCGGTGCAGTCCCCCAGGGTTTAAGCAATCAGCCCCAGCATTTT. This chain links TRBV20-1 with TRBJ1-5, with a possible D match to TRBD1 (5 bases). The CDR3 is made up of 15 amino acids. Germline assignment: CDR1 DFQATT and CDR2 SNEGSKA (reference sequence).

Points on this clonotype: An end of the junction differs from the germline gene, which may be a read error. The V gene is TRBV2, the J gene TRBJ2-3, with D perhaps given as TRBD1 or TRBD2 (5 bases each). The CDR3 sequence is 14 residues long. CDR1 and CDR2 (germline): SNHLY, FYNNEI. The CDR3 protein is CATRDPASTGTQYF. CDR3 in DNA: TGTGCCACACGGGACCCTGCTAGCACAGGTACGCAGTATTTT.

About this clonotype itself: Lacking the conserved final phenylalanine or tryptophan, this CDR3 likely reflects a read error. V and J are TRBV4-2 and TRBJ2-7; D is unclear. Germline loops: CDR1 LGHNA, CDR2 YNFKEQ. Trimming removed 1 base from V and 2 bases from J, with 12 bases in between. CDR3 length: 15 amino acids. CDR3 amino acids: CASSQVVSDTYEQYS. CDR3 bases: TGTGCCAGCAGCCAAGTCGTCAGTGATACCTACGAGCAGTACTCG.

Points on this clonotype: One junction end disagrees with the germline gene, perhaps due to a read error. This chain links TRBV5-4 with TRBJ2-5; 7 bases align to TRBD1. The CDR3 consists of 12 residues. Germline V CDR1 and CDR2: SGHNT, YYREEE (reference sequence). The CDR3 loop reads CASRYLDRAEGF. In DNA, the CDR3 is TGTGCCAGCAGATACCTTGACAGGGCCGAAGGCTTC.

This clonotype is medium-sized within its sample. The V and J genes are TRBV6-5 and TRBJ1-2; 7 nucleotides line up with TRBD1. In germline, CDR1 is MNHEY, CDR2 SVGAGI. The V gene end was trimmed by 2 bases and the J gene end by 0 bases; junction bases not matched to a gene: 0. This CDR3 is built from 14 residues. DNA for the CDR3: TGTGCCAGCAGTTACGGACAGGCTAACTATGGCTACACCTTC. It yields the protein CASSYGQANYGYTF.

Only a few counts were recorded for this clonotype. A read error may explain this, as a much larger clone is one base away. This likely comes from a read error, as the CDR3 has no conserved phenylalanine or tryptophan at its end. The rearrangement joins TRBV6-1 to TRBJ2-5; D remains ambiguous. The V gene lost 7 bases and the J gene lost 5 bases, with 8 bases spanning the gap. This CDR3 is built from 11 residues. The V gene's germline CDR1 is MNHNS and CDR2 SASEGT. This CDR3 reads CASKSWETQYI. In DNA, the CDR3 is TGTGCCAGCAAGTCGTGGGAGACCCAGTACATC.

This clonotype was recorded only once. CDR3 bases: TGCAGTGCTAGCCAGAATTGGGGACTAGTAGATGAGCAGTTCTTC. Translated: CSASQNWGLVDEQFF. The chain uses TRBV20-1 and TRBJ2-1, with TRBD2 identical over 8 bases. Germline CDR1 is DFQATT and CDR2 is SNEGSKA (reference sequence). Trimming at V came to 3 bases and at J to 8 bases, leaving 12 bases not matched to a gene. The CDR3 has 15 amino acids.

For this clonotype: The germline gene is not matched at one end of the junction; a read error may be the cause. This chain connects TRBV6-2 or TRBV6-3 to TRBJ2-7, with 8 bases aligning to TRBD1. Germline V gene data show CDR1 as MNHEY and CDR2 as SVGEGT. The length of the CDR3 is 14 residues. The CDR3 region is CDSTSVTGAYEQYF. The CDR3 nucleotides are TGTGACAGCACCTCGGTGACAGGGGCCTACGAGCAGTACTTC.

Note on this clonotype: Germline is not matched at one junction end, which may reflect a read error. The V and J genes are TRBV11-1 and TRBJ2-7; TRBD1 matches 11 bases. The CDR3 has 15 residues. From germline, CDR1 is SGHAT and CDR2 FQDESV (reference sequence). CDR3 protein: CAGRITDRGPYEQYF. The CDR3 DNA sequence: TGTGCCGGCAGGATAACGGACAGGGGGCCCTACGAGCAATACTTC.

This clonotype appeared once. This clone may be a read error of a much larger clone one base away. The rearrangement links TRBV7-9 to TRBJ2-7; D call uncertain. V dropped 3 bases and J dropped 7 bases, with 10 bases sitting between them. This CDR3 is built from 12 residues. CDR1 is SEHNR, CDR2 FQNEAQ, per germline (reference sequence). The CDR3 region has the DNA TGTGCCAGCAGCTTGGGCTCTCGTGAGCAGTACTTC. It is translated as CASSLGSREQYF.

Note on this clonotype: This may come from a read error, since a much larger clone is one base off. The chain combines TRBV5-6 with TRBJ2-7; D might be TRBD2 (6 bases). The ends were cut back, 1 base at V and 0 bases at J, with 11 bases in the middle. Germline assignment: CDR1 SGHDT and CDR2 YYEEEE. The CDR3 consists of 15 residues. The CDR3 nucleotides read TGTGCCAGCAGCTTGTTAGTGGGGGGCTCCTACGAGCAGTACTTC. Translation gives CASSLLVGGSYEQYF.